The TCR beta chain under discussion was sequenced for a study of post-analysis software for immune sequencing data. Study background: Disease trajectories encompassed relapsing-remitting, secondary progressive and progressive-relapsing multiple sclerosis.

As to this clonotype: Its antigen is undetermined.

Study-wide points: Batch-matched samples strongly co-clustered by F measure.

Carried by the TCR beta cDNA libraries were unique molecular identifiers. TCRdb processed the PCR reads anew with MiXCR; each CDR3 protein has one entry. The repertoire holds around 710,000 distinct CDR3 sequences, with 35% to 55% as singletons. This receptor was identified in a girl between 5 and 17 years old with multiple sclerosis. Specimen: blood.

The CDR3 sequence: CASSLEGRGGTEAFF. The DNA of the CDR3 is TGTGCCAGCAGTTTAGAGGGCAGGGGGGGAACTGAAGCTTTCTTT. The J gene is TRBJ1-1, the V gene TRBV12-3 or TRBV12-4, with 7 nucleotides matching TRBD1. The CDR3 contains 15 residues. V shed 1 base, J shed 5 bases, and the junction held 7 bases outside the gene matches.